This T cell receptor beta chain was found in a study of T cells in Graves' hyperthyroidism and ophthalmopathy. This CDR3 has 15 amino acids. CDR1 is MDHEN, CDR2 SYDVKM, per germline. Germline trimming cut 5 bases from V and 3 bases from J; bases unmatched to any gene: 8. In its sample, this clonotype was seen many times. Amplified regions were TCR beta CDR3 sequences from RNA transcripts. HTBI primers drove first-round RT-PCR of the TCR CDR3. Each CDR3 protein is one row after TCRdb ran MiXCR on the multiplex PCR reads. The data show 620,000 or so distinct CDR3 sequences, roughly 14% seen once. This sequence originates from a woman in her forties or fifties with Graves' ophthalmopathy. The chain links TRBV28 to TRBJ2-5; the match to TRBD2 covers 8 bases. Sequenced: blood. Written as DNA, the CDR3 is TGTGCCAGCAGTCCGATCCTAGCGGGCGAAGAGACCCAGTACTTC. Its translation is CASSPILAGEETQYF.